What follows are 20 T cell receptor beta chains derived from one specimen sequenced in a study of T-cell reconstitution after alpha-beta-depleted transplantation in children. Using unique molecular identifiers, the investigators prepared the TCRbeta library. TCRdb re-called the PCR reads through MiXCR, storing one row per CDR3 protein. The profile shows hundreds of thousands of distinct CDR3 sequences, under 15% of them singletons. The specimen comprised PBMCs, sampled before TCRalphabeta/CD19-depleted stem cell transplant. The receptors shown here come from a girl aged 2-10 years with congenital amegakaryocytic thrombocytopenia, due to receive a stem cell transplant.

V and J are TRBV30 and TRBJ1-1; no clear D gene. CDR3 length: 12 residues. Germline V gene data show CDR1 as GTSNPN and CDR2 as SVGIG (reference sequence). Trimming cost V 2 bases and J 3 bases, with 7 bases left between them. CDR3 region: CAWSNGHTEAFF. In nucleotides, the CDR3 is TGTGCCTGGAGTAACGGCCACACTGAAGCTTTCTTT.

At least ten counts were recorded for this clonotype. The genes are TRBV4-1 and TRBJ1-6; D gene unclear. Germline CDR1 and CDR2: MGHRA and YSYEKL. The CDR3 sequence is 19 residues long. Trimming left V 0 bases short and J 4 bases short, with 19 bases between. The chain's CDR3 is CASSQDTDRYGGYNSPLHF. For the CDR3, the DNA is TGCGCCAGCAGCCAAGATACGGACCGATACGGAGGATATAATTCACCCCTCCACTTT.

This clonotype was counted at least ten times. The gene calls are TRBV24-1 and TRBJ2-3; D is unresolved. Germline lookup yields CDR1 KGHDR and CDR2 SFDVKD. The CDR3 consists of 15 residues. V was shortened by 2 bases and J by 4 bases, with 12 bases between the two germline ends. The CDR3 nucleotides are TGTGCCACCAGTGATTGGCGGTCACGGGCAGATACGCAGTATTTT. Its translation: CATSDWRSRADTQYF.

This clonotype was detected a few times. The gene calls are TRBV10-3 and TRBJ2-2, with D perhaps matching TRBD1 or TRBD2 (6 bases each). V was cut by 10 bases and J by 3 bases, with 15 bases left in between. Germline V gene sequence: CDR1 ENHRY, CDR2 SYGVKD. The CDR3 is made up of 14 amino acids. CDR3 loop: CASIAEGDTGELFF. The CDR3 DNA reads TGTGCCAGTATAGCGGAGGGGGACACCGGGGAGCTGTTTTTT.

This sequence joins TRBV11-2 and TRBJ2-7; 11 bases agree with TRBD1. The CDR3 is made up of 16 amino acids. In germline, CDR1 is SGHAT, CDR2 FQNNGV. The V segment lost 5 bases and the J segment 3 bases; nucleotides outside the gene matches: 9. The CDR3 spells CASSNGQGARYYEQYF. The CDR3, as DNA: TGTGCCAGCAGCAACGGACAGGGGGCGAGATACTACGAGCAGTACTTC.

This clonotype has ten or more counts. V gene TRBV20-1 combines with J gene TRBJ2-3; TRBD2 matches 10 bases. V shed 2 bases, J shed 7 bases, and the junction held 6 bases outside the gene matches. The CDR3 totals 14 residues. The V gene's germline CDR1 is DFQATT and CDR2 SNEGSKA (reference sequence). The CDR3 DNA reads TGCAGTGCTAGACCTAGCGGGAGAGGTAATACGCAGTATTTT. It translates to CSARPSGRGNTQYF.

Ten or more counts support this clonotype. This chain connects TRBV7-8 to TRBJ2-3; 8 bases are shared with TRBD1. CDR3 size: 16 residues. From germline, CDR1 is SGHVS and CDR2 FQNEAQ. Trimming took 2 bases from V and 6 from J; bases not matched to a gene: 10. CDR3 nucleotide sequence: TGTGCCAGCAGCTTACCTCGAGGACAGGGTATTGATACGCAGTATTTT. Its translation is CASSLPRGQGIDTQYF.

This sequence joins TRBV24-1 and TRBJ2-5, with D uncertain. This CDR3 has 13 residues. Trimming left V 5 bases short and J 6 bases short, with 12 bases between. Germline CDR1 KGHDR, CDR2 SFDVKD. The CDR3 DNA is TGTGCCACCAGTGGAGTGCGGCAAAAGACCCAGTACTTC. Protein: CATSGVRQKTQYF.

This clonotype was counted many times. The gene calls are TRBV20-1 and TRBJ2-7; the match to TRBD2 covers 9 bases. V lost 3 bases to trimming and J lost 3 bases; unmatched junction nucleotides: 9. In germline, CDR1 is DFQATT, CDR2 SNEGSKA (reference sequence). This CDR3 is 15 amino acids long. The CDR3 DNA sequence: TGCAGTGCTAGCCGATTAGCGGGAGACCTCTACGAGCAGTACTTC. Encoded protein: CSASRLAGDLYEQYF.

Note on this clonotype: Germline and junction disagree at one end, which may indicate a read error. The J gene is TRBJ2-2, the V gene TRBV5-4; 9 positions agree with TRBD2. The CDR3 length is 15 residues. Germline V gene lookup returns CDR1 SGHNT and CDR2 YYREEE (reference sequence). CDR3 loop: CASSFGLAKTGELFF. The CDR3 region has the DNA TGTGCCAGCAGCTTCGGACTAGCGAAAACCGGGGAGCTGTTTTTT.

This clonotype was picked up many times. This rearrangement joins TRBV10-3 to TRBJ1-2; possible D gene TRBD1, 5 bases. Trimming shortened V by 2 bases and J by 2 bases, and 15 bases separated the two germline ends. In germline, CDR1 is ENHRY, CDR2 SYGVKD. The CDR3 is made up of 16 amino acids. The CDR3 nucleotides read TGTGCCATCAGTGAGCCCCCGCCGCGGGACAACTATGGCTACACCTTC. The encoded protein is CAISEPPPRDNYGYTF.

This clonotype was detected ten times or more. V is TRBV9 and J is TRBJ2-1; D gene uncertain. Germline CDR1 SGDLS, CDR2 YYNGEE. CDR3 length equals 14 residues. V shed 3 bases and J shed 7 bases, with 14 bases lying between them. This CDR3 reads CASSAQNLGNEQFF. DNA of the CDR3: TGTGCCAGCAGCGCCCAAAATCTAGGGAATGAGCAGTTCTTC.

Only a few counts were recorded for this clonotype. The chain couples TRBV20-1 to TRBJ2-4; the D gene could be TRBD1 or TRBD2 (5 bases each). The germline V and J ends were trimmed by 3 bases and 0 bases, with 21 bases remaining between them. The CDR3 covers 18 residues. Germline CDR1 is DFQATT and CDR2 is SNEGSKA (reference sequence). CDR3 in amino acids: CSARSVLEVGVAKNIQYF. CDR3 sequence (DNA): TGCAGTGCTAGGAGCGTTCTAGAGGTGGGGGTAGCCAAAAACATTCAGTACTTC.

This clonotype showed up just a few times. The chain recombines TRBV20-1 with TRBJ2-3; 8 bases fit TRBD2. The CDR3 extends over 15 amino acids. J gave up 4 bases and V 6 bases, and 12 bases lay outside the gene matches. Germline CDR1 and CDR2: DFQATT and SNEGSKA (reference sequence). The chain's CDR3 is CSAPLAGRSADTQYF. The CDR3 DNA is TGCAGTGCGCCGCTAGCGGGTAGATCCGCAGATACGCAGTATTTT.

This clonotype has only a few counts. CDR3 nucleotides: TGCAGTGCTAGTGCGGGCGGGCGGTCCCACAATGAGCAGTTCTTC. Its protein is CSASAGGRSHNEQFF. The genes are TRBV20-1 and TRBJ2-1; tentatively, D is TRBD2 (5 bases). The CDR3 consists of 15 residues. Germline-derived CDR1 and CDR2 are DFQATT and SNEGSKA (reference sequence). The V gene lost 3 bases and the J gene lost 5 bases, with 17 bases spanning the gap.

This clonotype was seen at least ten times. The V and J genes are TRBV12-3 or TRBV12-4 and TRBJ2-2; D remains unclear. This CDR3 has 13 residues. Trimming cost V 6 bases and J 3 bases, with 8 bases left between them. This CDR3 reads CASSLWHTGELFF. The CDR3 nucleotides are TGTGCCAGCAGCTTGTGGCACACCGGGGAGCTGTTTTTT.

This clonotype was recorded at least ten times. The chain joins TRBV5-1 to TRBJ2-1; 9 bases align to TRBD1. Germline CDR1 SGHRS, CDR2 YFSETQ. V trimming: 3 bases; J trimming: 1 base; junction bases outside the gene matches: 2. The CDR3 has 15 amino acids. CDR3 region: CASSWTGDSYNEQFF. CDR3 DNA: TGCGCCAGCAGCTGGACAGGGGATTCCTACAATGAGCAGTTCTTC.

The chain is built from TRBV7-6 and TRBJ2-7; D remains ambiguous. Looked up from germline, CDR1 is SGHVS and CDR2 is FNYEAQ. V was shortened by 2 bases and J by 5 bases, with 10 bases between the two germline ends. The CDR3 consists of 13 residues. Here the CDR3 DNA reads TGTGCCAGCAGCTTAATCTTTGGTGACGAGCAGTACTTC. This sequence encodes CASSLIFGDEQYF.

This sequence joins TRBV5-1 and TRBJ2-3, with TRBD2 as a possible D gene (5 bases). V gave up 0 bases and J gave up 2 bases, with 13 bases separating them. Germline CDR1 SGHRS, CDR2 YFSETQ. This CDR3 spans 16 amino acids. This chain's CDR3 is CASSLVPADNTDTQYF. In nucleotides, the CDR3 is TGCGCCAGCAGCTTGGTTCCAGCGGATAACACAGATACGCAGTATTTT.

This clonotype was found many times. The chain joins TRBV20-1 to TRBJ2-1; 8 bases line up with TRBD2. V dropped 1 base and J dropped 4; count of bases not matched to a gene: 9. The CDR3 loop spans 16 amino acids. CDR1 is DFQATT and CDR2 is SNEGSKA in the germline V gene (reference sequence). CDR3 DNA: TGCAGTGCTAGAGGTTGGCTAGCGGGTACTTACAATGAGCAGTTCTTC. Its translation is CSARGWLAGTYNEQFF.